The present T cell receptor (beta chain) was sequenced within a study of read filtering for tumor transcriptome and immune sequencing (TCRdb year 2020). Regarding the research as a whole: The cohort was composed of about 16 male and roughly 15 female patients, with a mean age of approximately 62 years and an age range of roughly 47 to 90. By revised international staging, 8 patients were R-ISS I, some 16 were R-ISS II and 6 or 7 were R-ISS III. After DNase treatment, whole-transcriptome libraries were prepared using the TruSeq RNA Access Library Prep Kit. TCR-region mapped reads per sample ranged from about 3.5 to 11 million with IR-seq versus only roughly 75 to 1273 with RNA-seq. The study compared TCR repertoires from targeted immune repertoire sequencing and bulk whole-transcriptome sequencing run on the same bone marrow samples. A main aim was a read-filtering strategy for immune repertoire data, specifically whether clonotypes supported by a single read should be removed.

This clonotype turned up a few times. There is no known antigen for this receptor. A read error may explain this, as a much larger clone is one base away. On the study overall, not on this receptor specifically: IR-seq captured clonotypes at much higher depth and more reliably than RNA-seq, and smaller IR-seq throughput sufficed to identify most shared clonotypes. The sorted CD138-negative fraction was a mixed bone marrow immune population, not purified T cells. Single-read clonotypes made up roughly 81% of clonotypes but roughly 3.2% of total reads in IR-seq, and 70% to 75% of clonotypes and 44.6% of reads in RNA-seq. The correlation between IR-seq and RNA-seq shared clonotype proportions rose when single-read clonotypes were removed.

Each patient had bone marrow sampled at the time of active disease. Bone marrow mononuclear cells were isolated by Ficoll-Hypaque density gradient centrifugation. Myeloma plasma cells were removed and CD138-negative cells were collected by negative selection after labeling with CD138 magnetic microbeads on a MACS separator. Purity of the isolated cells was checked by flow cytometry on an Attune NxT using CD138 antibodies. Total RNA was extracted using TRIzol reagent and was quantified on a NanoDrop spectrophotometer. For each patient, the CD138-negative bone marrow sample underwent paired RNA-seq and IR-seq. From its cysteine to its phenylalanine, the CDR3 spans 13 amino acids. CDR3 DNA only is kept here, 39 bases in frame from base 1. At the junction V is shortened by 1 base and J by 8 bases, with 9 bases in between. CDR1 PRHDT and CDR2 FYEKMQ are derived from the germline V gene (reference sequence).

Starting from approximately 0.4 ug RNA, TCR libraries were constructed with the Immunoverse kit using molecular barcoded adaptors that cover the alpha/delta and beta/gamma chains. TCR library preparation was performed with the same RNA that was used for transcriptome sequencing. TCR libraries were sequenced on an Illumina HiSeq 4000 with 2 x 150 cycles. As for the original processing: TCR reads were aligned to human V, D, J and C references and assembled into CDR3 clonotypes with MiXCR, including quality filtering and error correction. The tcR package in R was used to analyze clonotype counts and gene usage diversity. Raw mapping reads were checked after the RNA-seq reads had been mapped by STAR aligner version 2.5.3a onto the human GRCh37 genome. To test how sequencing depth affected the clonotypes detected, IR-seq fastq files were randomly downsampled with Seqtk 1.3. TCRdb itself trimmed the public reads at Q25 with fastp, ran MiXCR and retained productive beta chains. A single entry per CDR3 protein holds the most common genes and DNA from its merged rows. The V and J calls and clone size are TCRdb's, not the authors'. The sample table records fewer than 7,000 distinct CDR3 sequences; approximately 21% of these occur just once. About 22% of the sample rests with the top ten.

The V gene is TRBV13 and the J gene is TRBJ2-4; perhaps TRBD2 is the D gene, with 6 bases matching. This clonotype was obtained from a donor over 35 with multiple myeloma. The sample comprised a population of CD138-negative cells sorted from bone marrow. The cell subset or site label for this specimen denotes: bone marrow mononuclear cells depleted of CD138+ plasma/myeloma cells by negative magnetic selection. CDR3 protein: CASSLAGVDIQYF. The nucleotides read TGTGCCAGCAGCTTAGCGGGAGTCGACATTCAGTACTTC.